The source of this TCR beta chain is a study of cytomegalovirus exposure and HLA in healthy donors (dated 2017 in TCRdb). With respect to the entire study: An earlier analysis of roughly 500 of the donors reported 250 to 300 Gb of sequence data and around 120 million unique TCR beta sequences from roughly 180 million T cells. Genome-wide SNP genotypes for about 55% of the roughly 670 donors were used in a later genetic analysis, which treated that subset as a discovery cohort. Every discovery cohort repertoire had been produced on one sequencing platform. In the later analysis, no new phenotypic data were used to find candidate immune exposures; instead, reliance was placed on TCR beta sequences and their occurrence across donors. About five DR-DQ haplotypes were treated as single units for association and clustering because of strong linkage in the cohort. Donor age, sex, ethnicity and CMV serostatus were collected together with the repertoire data. High-throughput TCR immunosequencing, statistical association of individual TCRs with disease status, and machine learning were combined to predict cytomegalovirus infection status. Using immunosequencing, the study profiled T cell repertoires from 666 subjects and related those repertoires to cytomegalovirus serostatus. Among the approximately 420 genotyped donors, about 83% belonged to the genetic ancestry cluster associated with self-reported Caucasian donors. Across some 400 genotyped donors of the cohort, an average of about 240,000 unique TCR beta nucleotide sequences per donor were sequenced, and roughly 20% of those sequences were non-productive. The study was designed to test whether signatures of past pathogen exposure could be identified by cataloging public T cell receptors. A later analysis re-analyzed previously published TCR beta repertoires from roughly 600 donors and added high-resolution HLA genotyping to study TCR occurrence patterns. An early release that covered about 600 HLA-typed donors contained approximately 300 gigabases of sequencing data and roughly 84 million unique TCR sequences. HLA typing included class I and class II loci at four-digit resolution. An earlier analysis of 587 of the donors used high-throughput TCR beta sequencing to judge whether each TCR beta V gene segment behaved as functional or pseudogenic. Typing coverage varied by locus: roughly 629-640 donors for A, B, C, DRB1 and DQB1; more than 500 for DQA1; more than 600 for DPA1; some 470 for DPB1. In addition to the first cohort of approximately 650 subjects, a separate validation cohort of 130 or so different subjects was used. The study at large found these results: Three of the identified cytomegalovirus-associated TCR beta chains were confirmed in vitro to be specific for cytomegalovirus antigens. A later genetic analysis reported fewer N-insertions in productive TCRs among donors in an Asian-associated ancestry cluster than the approximately 700-donor mean. Across donors, most TCR sequences were observed very rarely, whereas some public TCRs were present in many individuals. A later analysis found that most CMV-associated TCR beta chains appeared HLA-restricted, with HLA associations seemingly driven largely by CMV exposure. Only TCR beta chains were sequenced in this cohort, and the absence of alpha or paired-chain data limited detectable features. A further reported finding was that TCR beta sequences accurately predicted the HLA-A and HLA-B alleles for most subjects in the first cohort. According to a later analysis, parvovirus B19, influenza, CMV and Epstein-Barr virus appeared linked to several top co-occurrence clusters. A later genetic analysis associated a missense DCLRE1C variant with V-gene and J-gene trimming of TCR beta chains, and an independent cohort replicated the association. Linkage disequilibrium might explain the correlated functional status among segregating V segments, but an unknown experimental factor could not be excluded. Because the 87-base-pair reads could not distinguish some IMGT-functional V segments, including TRBV6-2 and TRBV6-3, those segments were excluded. The authors suggested that the approach could potentially be generalized to other disease states and immunological phenotypes. Because HLA typing was unavailable for some donors at each locus, only the typed subset was used in association tests. Broadly in line with IMGT annotations, most TCR beta V segments showed up in productive rearrangements about 87% or about 30% of the time in an earlier analysis of approximately 640 of the donors. A later analysis found that TCR association rates varied across HLA loci, with DRB1 alleles showing the most associated TCRs and HLA-C alleles the fewest. When HLA alleles, especially DR and DQ, strongly co-occurred, attributing TCR associations to individual alleles was difficult. Immune exposure information for the cohort was limited to CMV serostatus. In the study, roughly 160 TCR beta chains were listed as associated with cytomegalovirus. Because counts were too low, seventeen rarely observed V segments, including chromosome 9 orphons, were left out of the earlier analysis of a few hundred of the donors. In a later analysis, HLA-associated TCR beta chains showed more clonal expansion and lower generation probabilities than non-associated chains that were equally common. Cytomegalovirus status was reported to be diagnosed by the classifier with high specificity and sensitivity in both the original and validation cohorts. A cluster of highly shared sequence variants was judged likely to be a technical artifact of the sequencing pipeline. Roughly uniform sequencing depth across donors was assumed in presence/absence analyses, although this assumption may not hold. In a later analysis, 15,000 to 20,000 TCR beta sequences were associated with specific HLA alleles at a false discovery rate of 0.05.

CDR1 and CDR2, per the germline V gene, are SGHVS and FNYEAQ. V is clipped by 3 bases and J by 3 bases, and the sequence between their germline boundaries is 14 bases long. The CDR3 runs 15 residues from the cysteine to the phenylalanine. The DNA shown is the 45-base CDR3, in frame from base 1. Regarding this clone: Its binding antigen is unknown. The input lacks base qualities; no much larger clone sits a single base away.

The cohort comprised hundreds of healthy bone marrow donors. At the time of sampling, all cohort members were nominally healthy, though unrecorded immune exposures were likely present. The donor was CMV seronegative and belonged to the group of more than 300 seronegative cohort members. Every donor gave a peripheral blood sample, and the peripheral blood mononuclear cells from that sample were used for TCR beta sequencing. Genomic DNA was extracted from the blood cell samples with the Qiagen DNeasy Blood Extraction Kit. Receptor amplification or capture employed the immunoSEQ multiplex PCR assay. For the multiplex PCR, a mixture combining 60 forward primers for TCR Vbeta segments and 13 reverse primers for TCR Jbeta segments was used. A multiplex PCR assay on genomic DNA amplified the CDR3 region of rearranged TCR beta genes. The Illumina HiSeq System was used to sequence the amplified TCR beta libraries as 87-base-pair reads. Under the source paper's analysis protocol: Across the 700 or so repertoires, a later analysis counted approximately 83 million unique TCR beta chains, 8.5 million to 12 million of which were shared by at least two donors. Raw reads were error-corrected and collapsed into unique sequences with a nearest-neighbor algorithm that merged closely related sequences to remove PCR and sequencing errors. To assign V, D and J gene segments, CDR3 sequences were aligned to IMGT reference sequences. For a sequence to be retained, a match of at least six nucleotides was required to both a V gene segment and a J gene segment. Rearrangements were called productive when the CDR3 lacked stop codons and stayed in frame with V and J; all others were non-productive. Following IMGT convention, CDR3 was defined as the stretch from the second conserved V-encoded cysteine to the conserved J-encoded phenylalanine. Sequences without an unambiguous match to a single V gene segment were excluded from the earlier analysis of about 600 of the donors. In an earlier analysis of roughly 500 of the donors, V segments were called functional above 56.7% productive rearrangements and were called segregating when the between-donor standard deviation exceeded 5%. A statistical classification framework was developed to diagnose cytomegalovirus status using the catalog of TCR beta chain sequences. In a later analysis, TCR nucleotide sequences were compared against IMGT/GENE-DB human TR gene sequences so that V and J genes could be assigned. Using the TCRdist pipeline, a later analysis assigned CDR3 sequences along with most-parsimonious VDJ recombination scenarios. A later analysis defined each TCR beta chain by its CDR3 amino acid sequence plus V-gene family, and excluded reads lacking a unique V-gene family. In a later analysis, approximately 640 highly shared, low-generation-probability nucleotide sequences were removed to address suspected cross-contamination and a sequencing artifact. In a later analysis, a clonal expansion index was calculated for each public chain from normalized within-repertoire ranks of inferred template counts. In a later analysis, generation probabilities were computed using a VDJ recombination model fitted to out-of-frame rearrangements, and the results were checked against IGoR. In a later analysis, TCR-TCR, TCR-HLA and TCR-CMV co-occurrence was scored with hypergeometric tests, and a repertoire-size bias correction was applied to TCR pairs. In a later analysis, false discovery rates were estimated by permuting HLA or CMV assignments 20 times. In a later analysis, co-occurring TCRs were grouped using DBSCAN, and TCRdist sequence similarity was added for clustering within HLA-allele-positive subsets. For co-occurrence clustering, repertoires with fewer than 30,000 or more than 120,000 public chains were excluded, along with roughly 5 repertoires with anomalous nucleotide sharing. TCRdb took over this immuneACCESS table, retaining in-frame rearrangements with V and J assigned. Such tables are incomplete; in checked studies, under half of the missing clones stem from an unresolved V gene, and the remainder is unexplained. Clonal size and the V and J genes are those of that table, whereas D and trimming came from the DNA. This sample comprises approximately 200,000 clones, roughly 80% of them detected only once. Around 1.6% of the sample lies in the top ten.

The sequenced sample was PBMCs. The clonotype was recovered from a woman under 30 in good health and CMV-seronegative. Recombination connected TRBV7-6 to TRBJ1-2; TRBD1 could be the D gene, as 6 bases match. The DNA sequence is given as TGTGCCAGCAGCTTGTCGCAGGGGAAGGACTATGGCTACACCTTC. Its protein product is CASSLSQGKDYGYTF.